The TCR beta chain described here comes from a study of blood T cell repertoires in COVID-19. Profiling relied on immunoSEQ multiplex PCR, and the TCRdb table lists in-frame clones only, not all of them. The sample has 200,000 to 300,000 clones, roughly 88% seen once. With 5 bases removed from V and 0 bases from J, the gap between germline ends came to 11 bases. Per germline, CDR1 GTSNPN and CDR2 SVGIG (reference sequence). The CDR3 loop spans 13 amino acids. The sample consisted of PBMCs or T cells enriched from blood (not recorded which). The TCR was taken from a woman aged 40 to 50 with acute COVID-19. This sequence joins TRBV30 and TRBJ2-7; D is perhaps TRBD2 (5 bases). CDR3: CAWGRTDSYEQYF. The CDR3 DNA sequence: TGTGCCTGGGGAAGGACTGACTCCTACGAGCAGTACTTC.